The rows below give T cell receptor beta chains drawn from one sample of a study of T-cell memory formation after mild COVID-19. A single record per CDR3 protein comes from TCRdb applying MiXCR to the 5' RACE reads. The table has some 120,000 distinct CDR3 sequences, roughly 6% seen once. The sample consisted of PBMCs or a T cell subset sorted from them (not recorded which). These receptors originate from an adult woman who had mild COVID-19 (a few samples of this study predate the infection). Cell type and time point are not known. Each CDR3 is given with its conserved first and last residue. D genes are given only for firm matches. Clone size is given for some rows only: seen once, a few or many times, or a class if the clone is expanded.

TRBV10-3	TRBJ2-3	many	.	TGTGCCATCAGAGGGCGAAGCACAGATACGCAGTATTTT	CAIRGRSTDTQYF
TRBV25-1	TRBJ1-1	many	.	TGTGCCAGCAGTGCATCGACAGGACGGGACACTGAAGCTTTCTTT	CASSASTGRDTEAFF
TRBV7-9	TRBJ2-7	.	.	TGTGCCAGCAGCTTTGGACAGCCCTCCTACGAGCAGTACTTC	CASSFGQPSYEQYF
TRBV30	TRBJ2-1	many	TRBD1	TGTGCCTGGAGCGACAGGGCTAGGGGCAATGAGCAGTTCTTC	CAWSDRARGNEQFF
TRBV29-1	TRBJ1-2	.	.	TGCAGCCACTGGGACATTGCCTATGGCTACACCTTC	CSHWDIAYGYTF
TRBV10-3	TRBJ2-7	many	TRBD2	TGTGCCATCAGCATAGTTACGGGAGGACGAAACGAGCAGTACTTC	CAISIVTGGRNEQYF
TRBV9	TRBJ1-1	many	TRBD1	TGTGCCAGCAGCGGGCGGACAGGGCTGAACACTGAAGCTTTCTTT	CASSGRTGLNTEAFF
TRBV7-2	TRBJ1-1	few	.	TGTGCCAGCAGCGCTAACAGGAACTTGAACACTGAAGCTTTCTTT	CASSANRNLNTEAFF
TRBV12-3/TRBV12-4	TRBJ1-1	many	.	TGTGCCAGCAGTTTCGGCGGGAACACTGAAGCTTTCTTT	CASSFGGNTEAFF
TRBV5-6	TRBJ2-5	few	TRBD1	TGTGCCAGCAGCTTGCTCGCTTGGGGGACAGCAGCTTCCCAAGAGACCCAGTACTTC	CASSLLAWGTAASQETQYF
TRBV5-1	TRBJ2-2	few	.	TGCGCCAGCAGCGTGGCCGGGACATCGAACACCGGGGAGCTGTTTTTT	CASSVAGTSNTGELFF
TRBV12-3/TRBV12-4	TRBJ1-5	.	.	TGTGCCAGCAGCAAAAGGCTGGACCAGGGACTTCAGCCCCAGCATTTT	CASSKRLDQGLQPQHF
TRBV29-1	TRBJ2-2	many	.	TGCAGCGTTGGGACAGCCCCCACCGGGGAGCTGTTTTTT	CSVGTAPTGELFF
TRBV12-3/TRBV12-4	TRBJ1-1	many	.	TGTGCCAGCAGAATGCAGGGAGGCACTGAAGCTTTCTTT	CASRMQGGTEAFF
TRBV3-1	TRBJ2-7	few	.	TGTGCCAGCAGCCGGGGAATTGGGGCCTACGAGCAGTACTTC	CASSRGIGAYEQYF
TRBV3-1	TRBJ1-3	.	TRBD1	TGTGCCAGCAGCCAGGGAACAGGGGCTCCAAACACCATATATTTT	CASSQGTGAPNTIYF
TRBV7-2	TRBJ1-5	few	.	TGTGCCAGCACGGAAGGAGGTTTTTACAATCAGCCCCAGCATTTT	CASTEGGFYNQPQHF
TRBV2	TRBJ1-2	few	TRBD1	TGTGCCAGCAGTGGGGGAGGACAGGTCGGCTATGGCTACACCTTC	CASSGGGQVGYGYTF
TRBV24-1	TRBJ2-7	few	.	TGTGCCACCCTCTGGACCCTGAAATACGAGCAGTACTTC	CATLWTLKYEQYF
TRBV9	TRBJ2-3	few	.	TGTGCCAGCAGCGTAGCGAGCGGCCGCACAGATACGCAGTATTTT	CASSVASGRTDTQYF
TRBV27	TRBJ1-3	few	.	TGTGCCAGCGGAACCAACTCTGGAAACACCATATATTTT	CASGTNSGNTIYF
TRBV15	TRBJ2-1	many	.	TGTGCCACCAGCAGAGGAGGACTTTACAATGAGCAGTTCTTC	CATSRGGLYNEQFF
TRBV7-6	TRBJ2-5	many	TRBD1	TGTGCCAGCAGCACGGGACAGGGAAACGGGGAGACCCAGTACTTC	CASSTGQGNGETQYF
TRBV7-9	TRBJ2-2	many	.	TGTGCCGCCATCACGACAGCCGCGAACACCGGGGAGCTGTTTTTT	CAAITTAANTGELFF
TRBV7-2	TRBJ2-1	few	.	TGTGCCAGCAGCTCCCAGGTGAATGAGCAGTTCTTC	CASSSQVNEQFF
TRBV7-6	TRBJ1-2	few	.	TGTGCCAGCAGCCCCGGGACACCTTCCAGCTATGGCTACACCTTC	CASSPGTPSSYGYTF
TRBV29-1	TRBJ2-7	many	TRBD2	TGCAGCGTGGCCGGGACTAGCGGGTCCGCCTACGAGCAGTACTTC	CSVAGTSGSAYEQYF
TRBV12-3/TRBV12-4	TRBJ2-3	many	TRBD2	TGTGCCAGCAGTTCCGGGACTAGCGGGATTAGCACAGATACGCAGTATTTT	CASSSGTSGISTDTQYF
TRBV12-3/TRBV12-4	TRBJ2-5	few	TRBD1	TGTGCCAGCGCCTATAAGGGGGCAGGAGAGACCCAGTACTTC	CASAYKGAGETQYF
TRBV11-1	TRBJ1-1	many	.	TGTGCCAGCAGCTTACTAGGCACTGAAGCTTTCTTT	CASSLLGTEAFF
TRBV6-5	TRBJ2-7	few	.	TGTGCCAGCAGTCCCCTGGGACGGAAAGATTACGAGCAGTACTTC	CASSPLGRKDYEQYF
TRBV4-2	TRBJ2-4	.	.	TGTGCCAGCAGCCAAGATGGGGGGAAAAACATTCAGTACTTC	CASSQDGGKNIQYF
TRBV5-1	TRBJ2-3	.	.	TGCGCCAGCAGCTTAGGGGGACCTCAACTCACAGATACGCAGTATTTT	CASSLGGPQLTDTQYF
TRBV5-1	TRBJ2-5	many	TRBD1	TGCGCCAGCAGCTGGGGACAGGCCCAAGAGACCCAGTACTTC	CASSWGQAQETQYF
TRBV28	TRBJ2-3	few	.	TGTGCCAGCAGTTTTACCTCGGGGCCTGGAACAGATACGCAGTATTTT	CASSFTSGPGTDTQYF